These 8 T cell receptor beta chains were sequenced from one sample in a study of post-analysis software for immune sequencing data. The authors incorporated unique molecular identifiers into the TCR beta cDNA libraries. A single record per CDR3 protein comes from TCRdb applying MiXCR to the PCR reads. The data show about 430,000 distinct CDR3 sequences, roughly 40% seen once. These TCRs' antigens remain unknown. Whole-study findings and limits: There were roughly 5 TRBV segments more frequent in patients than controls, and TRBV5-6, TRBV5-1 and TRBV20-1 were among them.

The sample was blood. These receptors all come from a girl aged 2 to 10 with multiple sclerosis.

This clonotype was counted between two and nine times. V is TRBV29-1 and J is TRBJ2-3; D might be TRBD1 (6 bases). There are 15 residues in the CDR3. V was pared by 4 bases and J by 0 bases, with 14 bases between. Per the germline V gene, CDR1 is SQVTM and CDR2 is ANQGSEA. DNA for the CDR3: TGCAGCGTTGCCTCGACAGGAGTTAGCACAGATACGCAGTATTTT. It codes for CSVASTGVSTDTQYF.

The CDR3 DNA sequence: TGTGCCAGCAGTTTCAGGGGACAGGGCCAAGAGACCCAGTACTTC. Translation: CASSFRGQGQETQYF. V and J are TRBV12-3 or TRBV12-4 and TRBJ2-5; TRBD1 matches 9 bases. The V segment lost 3 bases and the J segment 1 base; nucleotides outside the gene matches: 3. This CDR3 is 15 amino acids long.

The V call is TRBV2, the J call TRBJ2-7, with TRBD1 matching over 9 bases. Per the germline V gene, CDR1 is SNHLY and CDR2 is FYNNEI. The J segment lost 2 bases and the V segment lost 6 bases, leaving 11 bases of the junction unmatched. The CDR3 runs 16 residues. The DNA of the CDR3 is TGTGCCAGCAGCGAGACCGGGACAGGGTCGGCCTACGAGCAGTACTTC. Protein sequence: CASSETGTGSAYEQYF.

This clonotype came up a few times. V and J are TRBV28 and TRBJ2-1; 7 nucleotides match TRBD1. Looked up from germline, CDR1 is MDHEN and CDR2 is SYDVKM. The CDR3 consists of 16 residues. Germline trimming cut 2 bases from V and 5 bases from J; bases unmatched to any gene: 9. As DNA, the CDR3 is TGTGCCAGCAGTTTACTCGGGACAGCTAGACACAATGAGCAGTTCTTC. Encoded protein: CASSLLGTARHNEQFF. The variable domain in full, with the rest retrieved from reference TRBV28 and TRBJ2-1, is DVKVTQSSRYLVKRTGEKVFLECVQDMDHENMFWYRQDPGLGLRLIYFSYDVKMKEKGDIPEGYSVSREKKERFSLILESASTNQTSMYLCASSLLGTARHNEQFFGPGTRLTVL.

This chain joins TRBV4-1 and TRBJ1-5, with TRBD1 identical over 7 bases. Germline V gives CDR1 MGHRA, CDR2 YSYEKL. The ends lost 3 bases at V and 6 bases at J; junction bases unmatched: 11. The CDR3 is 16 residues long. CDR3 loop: CASSQDRPHGGQPQHF. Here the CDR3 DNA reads TGCGCCAGCAGCCAGGACAGGCCCCACGGTGGTCAGCCCCAGCATTTT.

CDR3 bases: TGCAGTGCTAAAGCCACTAGCAACCAAGAGACCCAGTACTTC. Protein product: CSAKATSNQETQYF. The genes are TRBV20-1 and TRBJ2-5, with a weak D call TRBD2 (6 bases). The V and J ends lost 4 bases and 0 bases respectively, with 12 bases between them. The CDR3 has 14 amino acids. Germline V gene lookup returns CDR1 DFQATT and CDR2 SNEGSKA (reference sequence).

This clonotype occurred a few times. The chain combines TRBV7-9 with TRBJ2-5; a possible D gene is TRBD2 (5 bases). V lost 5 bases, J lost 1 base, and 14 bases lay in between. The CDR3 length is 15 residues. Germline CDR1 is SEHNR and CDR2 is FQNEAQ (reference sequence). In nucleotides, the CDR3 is TGTGCCAGCAGCCCGCAATCGGGATTCCAAGAGACCCAGTACTTC. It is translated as CASSPQSGFQETQYF.

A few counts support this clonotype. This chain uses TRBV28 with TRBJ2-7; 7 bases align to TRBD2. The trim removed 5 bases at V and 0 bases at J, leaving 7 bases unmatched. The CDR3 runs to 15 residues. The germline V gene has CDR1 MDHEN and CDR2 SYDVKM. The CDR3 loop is CASSQPSGSSYEQYF. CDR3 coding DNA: TGTGCCAGCAGTCAACCTAGCGGTAGCTCCTACGAGCAGTACTTC.